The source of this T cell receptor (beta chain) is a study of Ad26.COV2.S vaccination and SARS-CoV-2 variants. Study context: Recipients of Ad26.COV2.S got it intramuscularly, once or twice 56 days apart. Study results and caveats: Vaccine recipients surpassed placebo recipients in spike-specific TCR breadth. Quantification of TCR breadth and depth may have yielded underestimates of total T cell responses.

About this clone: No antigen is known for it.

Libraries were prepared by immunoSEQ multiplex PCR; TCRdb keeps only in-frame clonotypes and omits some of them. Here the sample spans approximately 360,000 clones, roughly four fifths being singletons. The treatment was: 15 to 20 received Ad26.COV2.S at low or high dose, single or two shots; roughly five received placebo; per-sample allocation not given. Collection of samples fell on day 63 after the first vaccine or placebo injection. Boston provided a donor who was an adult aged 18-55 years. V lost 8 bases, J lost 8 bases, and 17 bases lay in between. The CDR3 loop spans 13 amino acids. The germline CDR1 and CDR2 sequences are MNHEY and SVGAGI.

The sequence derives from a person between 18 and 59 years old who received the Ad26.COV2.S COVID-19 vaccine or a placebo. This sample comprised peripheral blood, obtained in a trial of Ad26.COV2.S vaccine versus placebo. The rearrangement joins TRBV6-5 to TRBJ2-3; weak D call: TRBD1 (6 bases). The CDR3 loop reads CASVSGPQGTQYF. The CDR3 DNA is TGTGCCAGCGTAAGCGGTCCACAGGGTACGCAGTATTTT.